One and the same sample provided the 27 T cell receptor beta chains below, sequenced in a study of blood T cell repertoires in COVID-19. Assay used: immunoSEQ multiplex PCR; TCRdb lists only in-frame clones, some missing. The profile covers some 220,000 clones, with 65% to 85% appearing a single time and roughly 13% taken by the ten largest. The sample taken for sequencing was peripheral blood. The receptors stem from a human donor in a cohort sampled during active COVID-19.

This chain joins TRBV7-9 and TRBJ2-3; unclear D gene. There are 17 residues in the CDR3. CDR1 SEHNR and CDR2 FQNEAQ come from the germline V gene (reference sequence). V was shortened by 5 bases and J by 1 base, with 19 bases between the two germline ends. The CDR3 sequence: CASSPRRLRDRTDTQYF. The CDR3, as DNA: TGTGCCAGCAGCCCCCGAAGACTCCGTGATCGCACAGATACGCAGTATTTT. Drawing the rest from reference TRBV7-9 and TRBJ2-3, the complete variable domain is DTGVSQNPRHKITKRGQNVTFRCDPISEHNRLYWYRQTLGQGPEFLTYFQNEAQLEKSRLLSDRFSAERPKGSFSTLEIQRTEQGDSAMYLCASSPRRLRDRTDTQYFGPGTRLTVL.

The chain joins TRBV7-2 to TRBJ2-2; the D gene is possibly TRBD1 (5 bases). CDR3 size: 14 residues. Germline CDR1 reads SGHTA; CDR2 reads FQGNSA. The V end lost 4 bases, the J end lost 6 bases, and 12 bases lay between the germline ends. The CDR3 reads CASSSGIEAGELFF. CDR3 bases: TGTGCCAGCAGCTCAGGGATAGAGGCCGGGGAGCTGTTTTTT.

V is TRBV18 and J is TRBJ1-4; the D gene is possibly TRBD1 (5 bases). V gave up 3 bases and J gave up 5 bases, with 10 bases separating them. The CDR3 runs 14 residues. CDR1 is KGHSH and CDR2 is LQKENI in the germline V gene. In DNA, the CDR3 is TGTGCCAGCTCACCGGACAAGGCAAATGAAAAACTGTTTTTT. It encodes CASSPDKANEKLFF.

This chain connects TRBV3-1 (or the pseudogene TRBV3-2) to TRBJ1-5; possibly TRBD1 for D (6 bases). V lost 1 base and J lost 6, with 7 bases in between. The CDR3 has 13 residues. Germline CDR1 is LGHDT and CDR2 is YNNKEL (reference sequence). The CDR3, as DNA: TGTGCCAGCAGCCAAGCACAGGGTCAGCCCCAGCATTTT. Protein sequence: CASSQAQGQPQHF.

V and J are TRBV10-3 and TRBJ2-3; 11 bases are shared with TRBD2. The CDR3 contains 16 residues. The trim removed 3 bases at V and 4 bases at J, leaving 6 bases unmatched. Per germline, CDR1 ENHRY and CDR2 SYGVKD. CDR3 protein: CAISDYGGLAADTQYF. DNA for the CDR3: TGTGCCATCAGTGACTACGGGGGACTAGCGGCAGATACGCAGTATTTT.

The genes are TRBV30 and TRBJ1-6; possible D gene TRBD1, 6 bases. V lost 4 bases, J lost 10 bases, and 20 bases lay in between. This CDR3 comprises 15 residues. CDR1 GTSNPN and CDR2 SVGIG come from the germline V gene (reference sequence). The CDR3: CAWTKEQGTGSPLHF. DNA for the CDR3: TGTGCCTGGACGAAAGAACAGGGAACAGGATCACCCCTCCACTTT.

In DNA form, the CDR3 reads TGTGCCAGCAGCCAAAGGGGACTACCCCTTTTAGAGACCCAGTACTTC. This sequence encodes CASSQRGLPLLETQYF. This chain connects TRBV5-4 to TRBJ2-5; 7 bases fit TRBD2. Looked up from germline, CDR1 is SGHNT and CDR2 is YYREEE (reference sequence). Germline trimming cut 4 bases from V and 4 bases from J; bases unmatched to any gene: 13. The CDR3 has 16 residues.

This clone was seen a single time. V usage is TRBV7-2 and J usage is TRBJ2-7, with 10 bases fitting TRBD2. There are 16 residues in the CDR3. The germline V gene encodes CDR1 SGHTA and CDR2 FQGNSA. V was clipped by 1 base and J by 0 bases; unmatched bases: 3. The DNA for the CDR3 is TGTGCCAGCAGCTTAGATCTAGCGGGAGTCTCCTACGAGCAGTACTTC. Translating it yields CASSLDLAGVSYEQYF.

The chain recombines TRBV6-1 with TRBJ2-1; the D gene is possibly TRBD1 (5 bases). CDR1 and CDR2 (germline): MNHNS, SASEGT. Trimming pared 1 base from V and 9 bases from J, leaving 13 bases between. The CDR3 spans 14 residues. The CDR3 region is CASSEDRSLGEQFF. The DNA of the CDR3 is TGTGCCAGCAGTGAAGACAGGAGCCTGGGTGAGCAGTTCTTC.

The chain carries TRBV7-2 and TRBJ2-3, with TRBD2 identical over 9 bases. The ends lost 1 base at V and 4 bases at J; junction bases unmatched: 6. CDR1 and CDR2 from the germline V gene are SGHTA and FQGNSA. CDR3 size: 16 residues. This CDR3 reads CASSLVGGGASDTQYF. The DNA for the CDR3 is TGTGCCAGCAGCTTAGTGGGCGGGGGGGCATCAGATACGCAGTATTTT. The entire variable domain, with the rest obtained from reference TRBV7-2 and TRBJ2-3, is as follows: GAGVSQSPSNKVTEKGKDVELRCDPISGHTALYWYRQSLGQGLEFLIYFQGNSAPDKSGLPSDRFSAERTGGSVSTLTIQRTQQEDSAVYLCASSLVGGGASDTQYFGPGTRLTVL.

This chain links TRBV7-2 with TRBJ1-2, with 8 bases identical to TRBD1. This CDR3 region has 13 residues. The V segment lost 1 base and the J segment 9 bases; nucleotides outside the gene matches: 4. CDR1 is SGHTA, CDR2 FQGNSA, per germline. This CDR3 reads CASSLGTGSRYTF. CDR3 bases: TGTGCCAGCAGCTTAGGGACAGGGTCACGCTACACCTTC.

The J gene is TRBJ2-1, the V gene TRBV5-1; a possible D gene is TRBD2 (5 bases). The CDR3 is 16 amino acids. Germline assignment: CDR1 SGHRS and CDR2 YFSETQ. Trimming stripped 2 bases from V and 0 bases from J, with 12 bases between. The CDR3 is CASSFRRWGSYNEQFF. The CDR3 coding sequence is TGCGCCAGCAGCTTTCGGAGGTGGGGCTCCTACAATGAGCAGTTCTTC.

The rearrangement uses TRBV5-1 and TRBJ2-7; D remains unclear. Trimming shortened V by 0 bases and J by 0 bases, and 7 bases separated the two germline ends. The CDR3 totals 14 residues. CDR1 is SGHRS and CDR2 is YFSETQ in the germline V gene. CDR3 protein: CASSLEQNSYEQYF. The DNA of the CDR3 is TGCGCCAGCAGCTTGGAACAGAACTCCTACGAGCAGTACTTC.

The J gene is TRBJ2-7, the V gene TRBV5-6, with 14 bases that match TRBD2. Looked up from germline, CDR1 is SGHDT and CDR2 is YYEEEE. V lost 4 bases, J lost 4 bases, and 4 bases stayed unmatched. This CDR3 comprises 15 residues. The CDR3, as DNA: TGTGCCAGCAGCGCCGGGACTAGCGGGGGTTACGAGCAGTACTTC. This codes for CASSAGTSGGYEQYF.

J is TRBJ2-1 and V is TRBV7-9; the match to TRBD1 covers 8 bases. Losses at the gene ends were 5 bases for V and 4 bases for J; bases not matched to a gene: 4. From germline, CDR1 is SEHNR and CDR2 FQNEAQ (reference sequence). The CDR3 has 14 amino acids. The CDR3 loop is CASSLRQGYNEQFF. The CDR3 coding sequence is TGTGCCAGCAGCCTAAGACAGGGGTACAATGAGCAGTTCTTC.

V usage is TRBV6-1 and J usage is TRBJ2-1, with D maybe TRBD1 (7 bases). The germline V gene encodes CDR1 MNHNS and CDR2 SASEGT. The ends were cut back, 2 bases at V and 10 bases at J, with 12 bases in the middle. CDR3 size: 13 residues. The CDR3 region has the DNA TGTGCCAGCAGTGAACAGGGGGGCGGAGAGCAGTTCTTC. As protein: CASSEQGGGEQFF.

This sequence joins TRBV7-6 and TRBJ1-1; TRBD1 aligns across 10 bases. The germline V gene has CDR1 SGHVS and CDR2 FNYEAQ. V shed 3 bases and J 4 bases; nucleotides not matched to a gene: 8. This CDR3 has 16 residues. CDR3 in DNA: TGTGCCAGCAGCTTGACAGGGGGCCAGTTTGGCACTGAAGCTTTCTTT. Amino acids: CASSLTGGQFGTEAFF.

This chain joins TRBV7-2 and TRBJ1-3; 8 bases match TRBD1. This CDR3 is 17 amino acids long. V trimming: 5 bases; J trimming: 0 bases; junction bases outside the gene matches: 9. Looked up from germline, CDR1 is SGHTA and CDR2 is FQGNSA. CDR3 region: CASSPAGTGVSGNTIYF. The CDR3 DNA reads TGTGCCAGCAGCCCGGCGGGGACAGGAGTCTCTGGAAACACCATATATTTT.

The chain has TRBV7-9 and TRBJ2-7, with 7 bases that match TRBD1. The germline V gene has CDR1 SEHNR and CDR2 FQNEAQ (reference sequence). This CDR3 has 14 amino acids. V was clipped by 5 bases and J by 2 bases; unmatched bases: 6. Here the CDR3 DNA reads TGTGCCAGCAGCAACCGGGACAGACCCTACGAGCAGTACTTC. Residues: CASSNRDRPYEQYF.

The chain couples TRBV5-1 to TRBJ2-3; a weak D match, TRBD2 (5 bases). The V gene lost 5 bases and the J gene lost 6 bases, with 16 bases spanning the gap. The CDR3 covers 14 residues. Germline assignment: CDR1 SGHRS and CDR2 YFSETQ. CDR3 loop: CASRSSLSSDTQYF. CDR3 DNA: TGCGCCAGCAGGTCTAGCTTAAGTAGCGATACGCAGTATTTT.

This clone was detected only a few times. The V gene is TRBV11-3, the J gene TRBJ1-1; D perhaps matches TRBD1 (6 bases). V was clipped by 5 bases and J by 1 base, with 8 bases between them. Germline V CDR1 and CDR2: SGHNT, YENEEA. The CDR3 loop spans 13 amino acids. The CDR3 loop is CASSQGQNTEAFF. CDR3 bases: TGTGCCAGCAGCCAGGGACAGAACACTGAAGCTTTCTTT.

The V gene is TRBV19, the J gene TRBJ1-5; TRBD1 might be the D (6 bases). The V and J ends lost 4 bases and 6 bases respectively, with 13 bases between them. The germline gives CDR1 LNHDA, CDR2 SQIVND (reference sequence). The CDR3 totals 14 residues. This chain's CDR3 is CASSRQGRGQPQHF. The CDR3, as DNA: TGTGCCAGTAGTAGGCAGGGGAGAGGTCAGCCCCAGCATTTT.

On this clone: Other DNA sequences in this sample translate to the same CDR3. The chain couples TRBV2 to TRBJ1-5; 7 nucleotides align to TRBD1. The CDR3 length is 13 residues. Trimming cost V 6 bases and J 6 bases; bases outside gene matches: 5. Germline V gives CDR1 SNHLY, CDR2 FYNNEI. The CDR3 nucleotides read TGTGCCAGCAGCAGAACAGGGGTTCAGCCCCAGCATTTT. Its protein is CASSRTGVQPQHF.

The genes are TRBV3-1 (or the pseudogene TRBV3-2) and TRBJ2-4; 7 bases are a match to TRBD2. The CDR3 totals 16 residues. Germline lookup yields CDR1 LGHDT and CDR2 YNNKEL (reference sequence). Unmatched junction bases numbered 11, after V lost 4 bases and J lost 5 bases. In DNA form, the CDR3 reads TGTGCCAGCAGCCTAGTGGTCGGCGGGAGCCAAAACATTCAGTACTTC. Protein sequence: CASSLVVGGSQNIQYF.

This chain uses TRBV5-4 with TRBJ1-1; 8 bases line up with TRBD1. This CDR3 has 15 amino acids. Germline-derived CDR1 and CDR2 are SGHNT and YYREEE (reference sequence). V shed 4 bases and J 4 bases; nucleotides not matched to a gene: 9. The CDR3 bases are TGTGCCAGCAGCCCGGATGATACAGGGGGCACTGAAGCTTTCTTT. As protein: CASSPDDTGGTEAFF.

The V call is TRBV5-4, the J call TRBJ1-2; D remains ambiguous. This CDR3 comprises 14 residues. V was clipped by 0 bases and J by 0 bases, with 6 bases between them. CDR1 and CDR2 (germline): SGHNT, YYREEE (reference sequence). CDR3 sequence (DNA): TGTGCCAGCAGCTTGGTTCACTCTAACTATGGCTACACCTTC. Amino acids: CASSLVHSNYGYTF.

The chain is built from TRBV9 and TRBJ2-1; no clear D. V dropped 3 bases and J dropped 0 bases, with 10 bases sitting between them. The CDR3 has 15 residues. CDR1 is SGDLS, CDR2 YYNGEE, per germline. The CDR3 region is CASSALVNSYNEQFF. CDR3 coding DNA: TGTGCCAGCAGCGCCCTCGTTAACTCCTACAATGAGCAGTTCTTC.